These 31 T cell receptor beta chains came from one sample sequenced in a study of blood T cell repertoires in COVID-19. TCRdb's copy holds only in-frame clones and misses some; the assay was immunoSEQ multiplex PCR. The profile shows over 150,000 clones, about 90% of them singletons. The specimen sequenced was peripheral blood. These receptors were taken from a man aged 45-65 years with acute or convalescent COVID-19.

V usage is TRBV5-1 and J usage is TRBJ2-7; D unclear. Trimming cost V 2 bases and J 2 bases, with 8 bases left between them. This CDR3 has 13 residues. Germline values: CDR1 SGHRS, CDR2 YFSETQ. DNA for the CDR3: TGCGCCAGCAGCTTTGGTAGAACCTACGAGCAGTACTTC. Translating gives CASSFGRTYEQYF.

This clone was recorded once. The V and J genes are TRBV4-1 and TRBJ1-6; D is possibly TRBD1 (6 bases). The germline V gene has CDR1 MGHRA and CDR2 YSYEKL. The CDR3 has 16 amino acids. The V and J ends lost 1 base and 9 bases respectively, with 16 bases between them. The CDR3 sequence is CASSQGRRDMSSPLHF. For the CDR3, the DNA is TGCGCCAGCAGCCAAGGGCGCCGGGACATGAGTTCACCCCTCCACTTT.

As for this clone: This sample includes further DNA sequences coding for the same CDR3. V and J are TRBV19 and TRBJ2-5; D perhaps matches TRBD2 (5 bases). The CDR3 covers 12 residues. Trimming took off 1 base at V and 5 bases at J, with 5 bases between the two ends. Germline V gene lookup returns CDR1 LNHDA and CDR2 SQIVND (reference sequence). The CDR3: CASSIGRETQYF. CDR3 sequence (DNA): TGTGCCAGTAGTATAGGGAGGGAGACCCAGTACTTC.

The chain employs TRBV6-2 or TRBV6-3 and TRBJ2-7, with D perhaps TRBD1 (5 bases). The germline CDR1 and CDR2 sequences are MNHEY and SVGEGT. This CDR3 spans 14 amino acids. The CDR3 spells CASSYSTEAYGQYV. The CDR3 DNA reads as TGTGCCAGCAGTTACTCGACAGAAGCCTACGGGCAGTACGTC.

This sequence joins TRBV5-1 and TRBJ2-5; 11 bases agree with TRBD2. Germline V lookup: CDR1 SGHRS, CDR2 YFSETQ. The CDR3 has 15 residues. Trimming took 5 bases from V and 3 from J; bases not matched to a gene: 6. The CDR3 DNA follows: TGCGCCAGCAGAGAACTAGCGGGAGAGGAAGAGACCCAGTACTTC. The encoded protein is CASRELAGEEETQYF.

The rearrangement joins TRBV18 to TRBJ2-1; TRBD1 matches at 8 bases. Germline V gene data show CDR1 as KGHSH and CDR2 as LQKENI. The CDR3 is 16 amino acids. V was clipped by 2 bases and J by 1 base; unmatched bases: 4. CDR3 amino acids: CASSPGTGGSYNEQFF. In nucleotides, the CDR3 is TGTGCCAGCTCACCAGGGACAGGCGGATCCTACAATGAGCAGTTCTTC.

V usage is TRBV6-5 and J usage is TRBJ2-1; 12 bases agree with TRBD2. This CDR3 has 16 residues. After removal of 2 bases from V and 8 bases from J, the junction contained 7 bases not matched to a gene. Germline V CDR1 and CDR2: MNHEY, SVGAGI. This CDR3 is CASSYGLAGGPYEQFF. The CDR3 DNA reads as TGTGCCAGCAGTTACGGTCTAGCGGGAGGGCCATATGAGCAGTTCTTC.

The chain links TRBV5-4 to TRBJ1-2; 7 bases are shared with TRBD1. The CDR3 runs 15 residues. V lost 3 bases and J lost 1; bases outside the gene matches: 6. Germline-derived CDR1 and CDR2 are SGHNT and YYREEE (reference sequence). The DNA of the CDR3 is TGTGCCAGCAGCTCGGACAGGCTCAATAACTATGGCTACACCTTC. Its translation is CASSSDRLNNYGYTF.

The rearrangement uses TRBV20-1 and TRBJ2-3; 9 bases fit TRBD2. V shed 3 bases and J 14 bases; nucleotides not matched to a gene: 6. Looked up from germline, CDR1 is DFQATT and CDR2 is SNEGSKA (reference sequence). CDR3 length: 11 amino acids. The chain's CDR3 is CSASGLAGLYF. CDR3 DNA sequence: TGCAGTGCTAGCGGGCTAGCGGGATTGTATTTT.

This chain joins TRBV6-1 and TRBJ1-1; D not certain. Germline V gene lookup returns CDR1 MNHNS and CDR2 SASEGT. The CDR3 length is 11 residues. The V end lost 6 bases, the J end lost 2 bases, and 4 bases lay between the germline ends. CDR3 DNA sequence: TGTGCCAGCAGGGCAAACACTGAAGCTTTCTTT. This translates into CASRANTEAFF.

This chain joins TRBV2 and TRBJ1-1; maybe TRBD1 (6 bases). In germline, CDR1 is SNHLY, CDR2 FYNNEI. This CDR3 region has 14 residues. V was trimmed by 5 bases and J by 1 base, leaving 11 bases between them. The DNA for the CDR3 is TGTGCCAGCAGTTTAGGGGGTTCGAACACTGAAGCTTTCTTT. Amino acids: CASSLGGSNTEAFF.

V gene TRBV2 combines with J gene TRBJ1-3, with unresolved D. Germline V gives CDR1 SNHLY, CDR2 FYNNEI. The length of the CDR3 is 13 residues. The V gene lost 5 bases and the J gene lost 2 bases, with 7 bases spanning the gap. The CDR3 DNA reads TGTGCCAGCAGTTACTCCCCTGGAAACACCATATATTTT. Translation gives CASSYSPGNTIYF.

V usage is TRBV2 and J usage is TRBJ2-1; 7 nucleotides match TRBD1. The CDR3 has 16 residues. CDR1 is SNHLY and CDR2 is FYNNEI in the germline V gene. V was pared by 4 bases and J by 1 base, with 7 bases of the junction left unmatched. The CDR3 nucleotides are TGTGCCAGCAGTGGGCCCGGACAGGAGTCCTACAATGAGCAGTTCTTC. This encodes CASSGPGQESYNEQFF.

The rearrangement uses TRBV15 and TRBJ2-7; 9 positions agree with TRBD1. The V gene's germline CDR1 is LNHNV and CDR2 YYDKDF (reference sequence). The CDR3 contains 14 residues. V lost 3 bases, J lost 0 bases, and 0 bases stayed unmatched. The CDR3 sequence is CATSRDRGSYEQYV. The CDR3, as DNA: TGTGCCACCAGCAGGGACAGGGGCTCCTACGAGCAGTACGTC.

The chain joins TRBV10-3 to TRBJ1-2; D gene ambiguous. CDR1 and CDR2 from the germline V gene are ENHRY and SYGVKD. The CDR3 contains 14 residues. Trimming removed 4 bases at V and 7 bases at J, with 16 bases between. The CDR3: CAISGATPAGGYTF. For the CDR3, the DNA is TGTGCCATCAGTGGGGCGACACCGGCGGGTGGCTACACCTTC.

In nucleotides, the CDR3 is TGTGCCAGCAAGACGGGGGGGACGGGCCGGGAGTATGGCTACACCTTC. Its protein is CASKTGGTGREYGYTF. This chain uses TRBV19 with TRBJ1-2; maybe TRBD1 (5 bases). Germline-derived CDR1 and CDR2 are LNHDA and SQIVND (reference sequence). This CDR3 has 16 residues. The V and J ends lost 9 bases and 5 bases respectively, with 25 bases between them. Based on the CDR3 plus reference TRBV19 and TRBJ1-2, the full variable domain is DGGITQSPKYLFRKEGQNVTLSCEQNLNHDAMYWYRQDPGQGLRLIYYSQIVNDFQKGDIAEGYSVSREKKESFPLTVTSAQKNPTAFYLCASKTGGTGREYGYTFGSGTRLTVV.

V is TRBV5-6 and J is TRBJ2-7; D is unresolved. The CDR3 has 13 amino acids. Germline V gene sequence: CDR1 SGHDT, CDR2 YYEEEE. Trimming stripped 7 bases from V and 0 bases from J, with 11 bases between. CDR3 nucleotides: TGTGCCAGCCGGTTTCGTTTCTCCTACGAGCAGTACTTC. Encoded protein: CASRFRFSYEQYF.

The chain joins TRBV10-3 to TRBJ2-2; 13 bases are shared with TRBD2. Unmatched junction bases numbered 7, after V lost 6 bases and J lost 3 bases. Germline values: CDR1 ENHRY, CDR2 SYGVKD. The CDR3 loop spans 17 amino acids. The CDR3 nucleotides read TGTGCCATCAGCAGGACTAGCGGGAGTGAGTACACCGGGGAGCTGTTTTTT. It codes for CAISRTSGSEYTGELFF.

The chain joins TRBV5-1 to TRBJ1-6, with 7 nucleotides matching TRBD1. CDR1 and CDR2 (germline): SGHRS, YFSETQ. This CDR3 is built from 15 residues. V lost 0 bases to trimming and J lost 9 bases; unmatched junction nucleotides: 6. CDR3 in DNA: TGCGCCAGCAGCTTGGGTGGACAGGATATTTCACCCCTCCACTTT. Encoded protein: CASSLGGQDISPLHF.

This sequence joins TRBV7-3 and TRBJ2-1; TRBD2 aligns across 13 bases. CDR3 length: 15 residues. Trimming took 5 bases from V and 9 from J; bases not matched to a gene: 7. Germline V gene lookup returns CDR1 SGHTA and CDR2 FQGTGA. The CDR3 DNA follows: TGTGCCAGCAGCCAAACTAGCGGGGGGGCCGGTGAGCAGTTCTTC. Translating it yields CASSQTSGGAGEQFF.

The chain couples TRBV5-6 to TRBJ2-2, with 8 nucleotides matching TRBD1. Germline loops: CDR1 SGHDT, CDR2 YYEEEE. Trimming cost V 6 bases and J 3 bases; bases outside gene matches: 4. The CDR3 runs 14 residues. The CDR3 region has the DNA TGTGCCAGCACCACGACAGGGGACACCGGGGAGCTGTTTTTT. It translates to CASTTTGDTGELFF. The full variable domain, its missing parts supplied by reference TRBV5-6 and TRBJ2-2, is DAGVTQSPTHLIKTRGQQVTLRCSPKSGHDTVSWYQQALGQGPQFIFQYYEEEERQRGNFPDRFSGHQFPNYSSELNVNALLLGDSALYLCASTTTGDTGELFFGEGSRLTVL.

V usage is TRBV3-1 (or the pseudogene TRBV3-2) and J usage is TRBJ2-7; possible D gene TRBD1, 6 bases. This CDR3 has 15 amino acids. Germline V gives CDR1 LGHDT, CDR2 YNNKEL (reference sequence). Trimming removed 4 bases from V and 1 base from J, with 14 bases in between. In nucleotides, the CDR3 is TGTGCCAGCAGCCCCCTACAGGGCCCGTCCTACGAGCAGTACTTC. It is translated as CASSPLQGPSYEQYF.

J is TRBJ2-3 and V is TRBV5-6; TRBD2 is a possible D gene (5 bases). Germline CDR1 reads SGHDT; CDR2 reads YYEEEE. The V and J ends lost 4 bases and 2 bases respectively, with 14 bases between them. This CDR3 is 15 amino acids long. This chain's CDR3 is CASSPGYAVTDTQYF. Written as DNA, the CDR3 is TGTGCCAGCAGCCCGGGATATGCCGTCACAGATACGCAGTATTTT.

This sequence joins TRBV2 and TRBJ1-4; D remains unclear. Germline V gives CDR1 SNHLY, CDR2 FYNNEI. This CDR3 spans 12 amino acids. Trimming left V 4 bases short and J 7 bases short, with 7 bases between. For the CDR3, the DNA is TGTGCCAGCAGTGGTAGACTTGAAAAACTGTTTTTT. This encodes CASSGRLEKLFF.

The chain carries TRBV28 and TRBJ1-5; 10 bases are shared with TRBD1. J gave up 6 bases and V 5 bases, and 10 bases lay outside the gene matches. CDR3 length equals 16 residues. Germline CDR1 reads MDHEN; CDR2 reads SYDVKM. CDR3 bases: TGTGCCAGCAGTGGGCCCGGGACAGGGGCCCGTCAGCCCCAGCATTTT. Protein product: CASSGPGTGARQPQHF.

CDR3 bases: TGTGCCAGCAGCCCGTGGGGGGGACCTAACACCGGGGAGCTGTTTTTT. Translated: CASSPWGGPNTGELFF. The chain couples TRBV9 to TRBJ2-2, with 7 bases matching TRBD2. CDR1 and CDR2 from the germline V gene are SGDLS and YYNGEE. The V and J ends lost 4 bases and 2 bases, in that order; junction bases with no gene match: 8. The CDR3 is 16 amino acids. Based on the CDR3 plus reference TRBV9 and TRBJ2-2, the full variable domain is DSGVTQTPKHLITATGQRVTLRCSPRSGDLSVYWYQQSLDQGLQFLIQYYNGEERAKGNILERFSAQQFPDLHSELNLSSLELGDSALYFCASSPWGGPNTGELFFGEGSRLTVL.

This chain joins TRBV2 and TRBJ2-5, with D unresolved. Between the trimmed V and J ends, which lost 5 bases and 2 bases, there was a span of 12 bases. This CDR3 has 14 amino acids. Germline CDR1 SNHLY, CDR2 FYNNEI. The CDR3 sequence is CASSISRRQETQYF. CDR3 DNA: TGTGCCAGCAGTATAAGTCGTCGGCAAGAGACCCAGTACTTC.

The chain carries TRBV23-1 and TRBJ1-4; no clear D gene. TRBV23-1 is filed as an ORF, its function uncertain. The CDR3 spans 16 residues. Trimming removed 0 bases at V and 1 base at J, with 9 bases between. Here the CDR3 reads CASSQSAKLTNEKLFF. The CDR3 DNA sequence: TGCGCCAGCAGTCAATCGGCCAAGTTAACTAATGAAAAACTGTTTTTT.

This CDR3 is CASSSRPGQGSNTIYF. CDR3 nucleotide sequence: TGTGCCAGCAGCTCAAGGCCGGGCCAGGGGTCAAACACCATATATTTT. The J gene is TRBJ1-3, the V gene TRBV5-4; D possibly corresponds to TRBD1 (6 bases). In germline, CDR1 is SGHNT, CDR2 YYREEE (reference sequence). Trimming took off 3 bases at V and 6 bases at J, with 19 bases between the two ends. This CDR3 region has 16 residues.

This clone was recorded only once. The rearrangement uses TRBV7-2 and TRBJ2-1; TRBD2 is a possible D gene (5 bases). V was trimmed by 5 bases and J by 2 bases, leaving 7 bases between them. The CDR3 is 13 residues long. Germline CDR1 and CDR2: SGHTA and FQGNSA. In DNA, the CDR3 is TGTGCCAGCAGCCCGGGGACCTACAATGAGCAGTTCTTC. This sequence encodes CASSPGTYNEQFF.

This chain links TRBV6-2 or TRBV6-3 with TRBJ2-3; no clear D gene. The V gene's germline CDR1 is MNHEY and CDR2 SVGEGT. Trimming removed 3 bases at V and 3 bases at J, with 10 bases between. The CDR3 extends over 14 amino acids. As DNA, the CDR3 is TGTGCCAGCAGTTATTCGGGTGGGACAGATACGCAGTATTTT. Its protein is CASSYSGGTDTQYF.